A selection of T cell receptor beta chains follows, all from one sample in a study of siplizumab effects on memory and regulatory T cells. Sequencing was performed with immunoSEQ multiplex PCR; in TCRdb, only in-frame clones are kept and a portion is missing. In the table there are approximately 120,000 clones, about 92% of which are singletons. The sequenced material came from Tregs sorted from blood. The origin of the receptors is a human donor in good health. The CDR3 runs from the conserved cysteine through the conserved F or W. Each record gives: V gene, CDR3 length, D gene, J gene, CDR3 protein. D genes are given only for firm matches.

v_call: TRBV11-3; cdr3_length: 15; d_call: .; j_call: TRBJ2-2; cdr3_aa: CASSLARGFAGELFF
v_call: TRBV5-5; cdr3_length: 13; d_call: .; j_call: TRBJ1-2; cdr3_aa: CASSLDSSYGYTF
v_call: TRBV19; cdr3_length: 13; d_call: .; j_call: TRBJ2-5; cdr3_aa: CASSIGREETQYF
v_call: TRBV4-1; cdr3_length: 17; d_call: .; j_call: TRBJ1-5; cdr3_aa: CASSQDMRAYSNQPQHF
v_call: TRBV19; cdr3_length: 14; d_call: TRBD2; j_call: TRBJ2-7; cdr3_aa: CASSIKAGVAEQYF
v_call: TRBV25-1; cdr3_length: 13; d_call: .; j_call: TRBJ2-7; cdr3_aa: CASRGQALYEQYF
v_call: TRBV6-1; cdr3_length: 20; d_call: TRBD2; j_call: TRBJ2-1; cdr3_aa: CASSAMTSGGGLSSYNEQFF
v_call: TRBV19; cdr3_length: 13; d_call: TRBD2; j_call: TRBJ2-3; cdr3_aa: CASNGGGSDTQYF
v_call: TRBV6-6; cdr3_length: 15; d_call: .; j_call: TRBJ1-6; cdr3_aa: CASSQSLQGNSPLHF
v_call: TRBV7-7; cdr3_length: 18; d_call: .; j_call: TRBJ2-2; cdr3_aa: CASSPDGSRAGNTGELFF
v_call: TRBV7-3; cdr3_length: 13; d_call: .; j_call: TRBJ1-3; cdr3_aa: CASSSSSGNTIYF
v_call: TRBV6-1; cdr3_length: 13; d_call: .; j_call: TRBJ2-4; cdr3_aa: CASSEEVAAIQYF
v_call: TRBV5-1; cdr3_length: 12; d_call: .; j_call: TRBJ1-1; cdr3_aa: CASSLPFTEAFF
v_call: TRBV4-3; cdr3_length: 11; d_call: .; j_call: TRBJ2-7; cdr3_aa: CASSQFREQYF